The 26 T cell receptor beta chains below come from one sample, sequenced in a study of T cell responses to AZD1222 COVID-19 vaccine (dated by TCRdb to the early 2020s). The time point label, as the study defines it: baseline before first vaccination. To prepare the library, the immunoSEQ multiplex PCR assay was applied. TCRdb limited this immuneACCESS table to in-frame rearrangements with V and J called. A share of clones is missing; checked studies link under half to unresolved V genes, and the rest is unexplained. In all, the sample holds more than 95,000 clones, and roughly 90% of those were seen once. The leading ten clones occupy 6.5% to 8% of the sample. The source material was peripheral blood, sampled on day 0 of AZD1222 vaccination. The receptor set was obtained from an adult in good health.

This chain connects TRBV19 to TRBJ1-5; the match to TRBD1 covers 8 bases. Germline V gene sequence: CDR1 LNHDA, CDR2 SQIVND (reference sequence). The CDR3 loop spans 17 amino acids. The junction had 8 bases not matched to a gene; V was cut back by 2 bases and J by 2 bases. CDR3 coding DNA: TGTGCCAGTAGTATACCAGGGGGCGGGGCTGGCAATCAGCCCCAGCATTTT. Its protein product is CASSIPGGGAGNQPQHF.

J is TRBJ2-7 and V is TRBV7-9, with D tentatively TRBD2 (5 bases). Germline lookup yields CDR1 SEHNR and CDR2 FQNEAQ (reference sequence). V gave up 1 base and J gave up 6 bases, with 13 bases separating them. The CDR3 length is 14 residues. As DNA, the CDR3 is TGTGCCAGCAGCTTAGGAGGGCTACTGACCGAGCAGTACTTC. Protein product: CASSLGGLLTEQYF.

The J gene is TRBJ1-1, the V gene TRBV3-1 (or the pseudogene TRBV3-2); possible D gene TRBD1, 5 bases. The CDR3 consists of 15 residues. CDR1 and CDR2 (germline): LGHDT, YNNKEL (reference sequence). The ends were cut back, 3 bases at V and 1 base at J, with 12 bases in the middle. The CDR3 coding sequence is TGTGCCAGCAGCCAGAGTGCTCAGGGGAACACTGAAGCTTTCTTT. Translation gives CASSQSAQGNTEAFF.

V usage is TRBV4-3 and J usage is TRBJ1-5; no definite D call. Per the germline V gene, CDR1 is LGHNA and CDR2 is YSLEER. This CDR3 spans 14 amino acids. The V end was cut by 0 bases, the J end by 3 bases, with 6 bases between. CDR3 sequence: CASSQDSINQPQHF. CDR3 in DNA: TGCGCCAGCAGCCAAGACAGCATCAATCAGCCCCAGCATTTT.

V and J are TRBV5-1 and TRBJ1-3; TRBD1 might be the D (6 bases). The length of the CDR3 is 15 residues. Trimming removed 4 bases at V and 0 bases at J, with 11 bases between. Germline V gives CDR1 SGHRS, CDR2 YFSETQ. CDR3 sequence reads: CASSTTGSSGNTIYF. The CDR3 nucleotides read TGCGCCAGCAGCACCACAGGGAGCTCTGGAAACACCATATATTTT.

V is TRBV5-8 and J is TRBJ2-1; no definite D call. This CDR3 has 14 amino acids. The V end was cut by 3 bases, the J end by 8 bases, with 15 bases between. Germline CDR1 is SGHTS and CDR2 is YDEGEE. CDR3 in DNA: TGTGCCAGCAGCTCGCCCCACCTGTATGATGAGCAGTTCTTC. This translates into CASSSPHLYDEQFF.

The rearrangement joins TRBV5-1 to TRBJ1-2, with D possibly matching TRBD1 (6 bases). This CDR3 has 14 residues. CDR1 is SGHRS, CDR2 YFSETQ, per germline. The germline V and J ends were trimmed by 2 bases and 2 bases, with 10 bases remaining between them. CDR3 residues: CASSFGTRNYGYTF. The CDR3, as DNA: TGCGCCAGCAGCTTCGGGACACGGAACTATGGCTACACCTTC.

The chain has TRBV2 and TRBJ2-2; 10 positions agree with TRBD2. CDR3 size: 15 residues. CDR1 SNHLY and CDR2 FYNNEI come from the germline V gene. J was trimmed by 7 bases and V by 9 bases; bases with no gene match: 11. The CDR3 DNA sequence: TGTGCCAGTCAGGAGCTAGCGGGAGTTGGCGGGGAGCTGTTTTTT. This codes for CASQELAGVGGELFF.

V usage is TRBV7-2 and J usage is TRBJ2-7; 10 bases fit TRBD2. Trimming took 4 bases from V and 1 from J; bases not matched to a gene: 7. CDR3 length: 16 residues. Germline-derived CDR1 and CDR2 are SGHTA and FQGNSA. CDR3 in DNA: TGTGCCAGCAGCTCCACTAGCGGGGCCCTATCCTACGAGCAGTACTTC. This gives the protein CASSSTSGALSYEQYF.

The J gene is TRBJ2-7, the V gene TRBV11-2, with 7 bases lining up with TRBD1. Trimming cost V 5 bases and J 1 base; bases outside gene matches: 5. The CDR3 totals 14 residues. Germline assignment: CDR1 SGHAT and CDR2 FQNNGV. The CDR3 sequence is CASSEQGNSYEQYF. For the CDR3, the DNA is TGTGCCAGCAGCGAACAGGGGAATTCCTACGAGCAGTACTTC.

The chain is built from TRBV19 and TRBJ2-5; 7 bases fit TRBD2. The CDR3 has 13 amino acids. The J segment lost 7 bases and the V segment lost 5 bases, leaving 7 bases of the junction unmatched. Germline assignment: CDR1 LNHDA and CDR2 SQIVND (reference sequence). CDR3 amino acids: CASSLRPGGTQYF. The CDR3 DNA follows: TGTGCCAGTAGTCTCCGTCCGGGGGGGACCCAGTACTTC. The whole variable domain, remainder taken from reference TRBV19 and TRBJ2-5, is DGGITQSPKYLFRKEGQNVTLSCEQNLNHDAMYWYRQDPGQGLRLIYYSQIVNDFQKGDIAEGYSVSREKKESFPLTVTSAQKNPTAFYLCASSLRPGGTQYFGPGTRLLVL.

V is TRBV5-1 and J is TRBJ2-7; tentatively, D is TRBD2 (5 bases). Trimming cost V 3 bases and J 0 bases, with 7 bases left between them. CDR1 SGHRS and CDR2 YFSETQ come from the germline V gene. The CDR3 length is 13 residues. The CDR3 protein is CASSSGDSYEQYF. CDR3 nucleotides: TGCGCCAGCAGCTCCGGGGACTCCTACGAGCAGTACTTC.

For the CDR3, the DNA is TGTGCCAGCAGCTTGGCAATCAGGGGGCTGGATACGCAGTATTTT. The encoded protein is CASSLAIRGLDTQYF. V gene TRBV5-4 combines with J gene TRBJ2-3; TRBD1 matches 8 bases. V lost 0 bases and J lost 6; bases outside the gene matches: 6. CDR3 length: 15 amino acids. CDR1 is SGHNT and CDR2 is YYREEE in the germline V gene (reference sequence).

The chain couples TRBV7-9 to TRBJ2-5; D gene ambiguous. The germline CDR1 and CDR2 sequences are SEHNR and FQNEAQ (reference sequence). Deletions cut 5 bases from V and 3 bases from J, with 19 bases between. The CDR3 length is 16 residues. The CDR3 is CASSHQNLQMEETQYF. Here the CDR3 DNA reads TGTGCCAGCAGCCACCAGAACTTACAGATGGAAGAGACCCAGTACTTC. The variable domain in full, with the rest retrieved from reference TRBV7-9 and TRBJ2-5, is DTGVSQNPRHKITKRGQNVTFRCDPISEHNRLYWYRQTLGQGPEFLTYFQNEAQLEKSRLLSDRFSAERPKGSFSTLEIQRTEQGDSAMYLCASSHQNLQMEETQYFGPGTRLLVL.

CDR3 region: CASRTENYGYTF. The CDR3 bases are TGTGCCAGCAGGACAGAGAACTATGGCTACACCTTC. The J gene is TRBJ1-2, the V gene TRBV3-1 (or the pseudogene TRBV3-2), with D perhaps TRBD1 (5 bases). Trimming stripped 6 bases from V and 2 bases from J, with 7 bases between. There are 12 residues in the CDR3. Germline V gene data show CDR1 as LGHDT and CDR2 as YNNKEL (reference sequence).

This clone showed up just a few times. The chain couples TRBV5-1 to TRBJ2-2; 8 nucleotides agree with TRBD1. The CDR3 sequence is 15 residues long. Germline V gene sequence: CDR1 SGHRS, CDR2 YFSETQ. V lost 4 bases, J lost 3 bases, and 5 bases stayed unmatched. CDR3 region: CASSVDRGDTGELFF. The CDR3 DNA follows: TGCGCCAGCAGCGTTGACAGGGGAGACACCGGGGAGCTGTTTTTT.

The chain employs TRBV4-2 and TRBJ1-2; TRBD1 matches at 7 bases. The CDR3 has 15 amino acids. Germline trimming cut 0 bases from V and 4 bases from J; bases unmatched to any gene: 5. Germline CDR1 is LGHNA and CDR2 is YNFKEQ. The CDR3 nucleotides read TGTGCCAGCAGCCAAGATAGGGACAGTCTCTATGGCTACACCTTC. Its translation: CASSQDRDSLYGYTF.

J is TRBJ1-5 and V is TRBV18, with D perhaps matching TRBD1 (5 bases). CDR3 length: 16 residues. Between the trimmed V and J ends, which lost 3 bases and 6 bases, there was a span of 18 bases. The germline V gene has CDR1 KGHSH and CDR2 LQKENI. CDR3 nucleotides: TGTGCCAGCTCACCCTCACAGTCCAGGGTGGCTCAGCCCCAGCATTTT. Translation: CASSPSQSRVAQPQHF.

V gene TRBV10-3 combines with J gene TRBJ2-1; D is tentatively TRBD1 or TRBD2 (5 bases each). V lost 11 bases to trimming and J lost 6 bases, with 14 bases between them. Germline V lookup: CDR1 ENHRY, CDR2 SYGVKD. The CDR3 has 12 residues. CDR3 coding DNA: TGTGCCTCCTCCGGGACCATCAATGAGCAGTTCTTC. Translating gives CASSGTINEQFF.

The chain couples TRBV2 to TRBJ1-4, with TRBD1 identical over 7 bases. Unmatched junction bases numbered 6, after V lost 8 bases and J lost 3 bases. The CDR3 has 14 residues. The germline gives CDR1 SNHLY, CDR2 FYNNEI. In DNA form, the CDR3 reads TGTGCCAGCGGGCCGGGACAGCCTAATGAAAAACTGTTTTTT. Amino acid sequence: CASGPGQPNEKLFF. Full variable domain (remainder filled in from reference TRBV2 and TRBJ1-4): EPEVTQTPSHQVTQMGQEVILRCVPISNHLYFYWYRQILGQKVEFLVSFYNNEISEKSEIFDDQFSVERPDGSNFTLKIRSTKLEDSAMYFCASGPGQPNEKLFFGSGTQLSVL.

V usage is TRBV6-4 and J usage is TRBJ2-2; 10 nucleotides line up with TRBD2. The CDR3 is 17 amino acids. V lost 0 bases, J lost 5 bases, and 6 bases stayed unmatched. From germline, CDR1 is MRHNA and CDR2 SNTAGT. CDR3 sequence: CASSDSRAGGRTGELFF. As DNA, the CDR3 is TGTGCCAGCAGTGACTCGAGAGCGGGAGGGAGGACCGGGGAGCTGTTTTTT.

The genes are TRBV24-1 and TRBJ2-3, with D unresolved. Germline assignment: CDR1 KGHDR and CDR2 SFDVKD. Trimming took off 8 bases at V and 0 bases at J, with 8 bases between the two ends. The CDR3 is 13 amino acids. The CDR3 coding sequence is TGTGCCACCACTACATTGAGCACAGATACGCAGTATTTT. The encoded protein is CATTTLSTDTQYF.

V is TRBV6-2 or TRBV6-3 and J is TRBJ1-5, with D uncertain. This CDR3 spans 14 amino acids. V was trimmed by 6 bases and J by 3 bases, leaving 12 bases between them. Germline assignment: CDR1 MNHEY and CDR2 SVGEGT. Written as DNA, the CDR3 is TGTGCCAGCAGCGTCGGGAACCTCAATCAGCCCCAGCATTTT. Translated: CASSVGNLNQPQHF.

This chain joins TRBV6-2 or TRBV6-3 and TRBJ2-7; 14 bases are a match to TRBD2. The CDR3 covers 18 residues. V dropped 5 bases and J dropped 1; count of bases not matched to a gene: 10. Germline V gene lookup returns CDR1 MNHEY and CDR2 SVGEGT. CDR3 in amino acids: CASSRGLAGALGSYEQYF. CDR3 DNA: TGTGCCAGCAGTAGGGGACTAGCGGGGGCCCTCGGGTCCTACGAGCAGTACTTC.

This clone was seen a single time. The CDR3 reads CASSPRASGNNEQFF. The CDR3 DNA reads as TGTGCCAGTAGTCCCCGGGCTAGCGGAAACAATGAGCAGTTCTTC. The chain employs TRBV19 and TRBJ2-1; 7 positions agree with TRBD2. The CDR3 is 15 residues long. V trimming: 5 bases; J trimming: 5 bases; junction bases outside the gene matches: 9. From germline, CDR1 is LNHDA and CDR2 SQIVND (reference sequence).

This chain uses TRBV12-3 or TRBV12-4 with TRBJ1-1; 7 nucleotides align to TRBD1. The CDR3 runs to 13 residues. Trimming cost V 4 bases and J 6 bases; bases outside gene matches: 5. CDR3 region: CASSYRGMAEAFF. For the CDR3, the DNA is TGTGCCAGCAGTTACAGGGGAATGGCTGAAGCTTTCTTT.